These T cell receptor beta chains were read from a single sample in a study of cytomegalovirus exposure and HLA in healthy donors. The repertoire was sequenced with immunoSEQ multiplex PCR; TCRdb's copy has only in-frame clones and lacks some. The sample lists 55,000 to 80,000 clones; roughly 76% were seen once. Material: PBMCs. All receptors come from a man in his fifties or sixties in good health and CMV-seropositive. CDR3s include the opening cysteine and the closing phenylalanine or tryptophan. Fields, in order: clone size, J gene, V gene, D gene, CDR3 protein, CDR3 DNA. D genes are given only for firm matches. Expanded clones are given a class, and other clones once, few, many or no size at all.

abundance: .; j_gene: TRBJ1-1; v_gene: TRBV5-1; d_gene: .; CDR3aa: CASSLDGQGRNTEAFF; CDR3nt: TGCGCCAGCAGCTTGGACGGTCAGGGAAGGAACACTGAAGCTTTCTTT
abundance: .; j_gene: TRBJ2-7; v_gene: TRBV5-1; d_gene: TRBD2; CDR3aa: CASSLTEWGSGTSGIEQYF; CDR3nt: TGCGCCAGCAGCTTGACTGAGTGGGGATCCGGGACTAGCGGGATCGAGCAGTACTTC
abundance: few; j_gene: TRBJ1-5; v_gene: TRBV19; d_gene: .; CDR3aa: CAIGTSRSNQPQHF; CDR3nt: TGTGCCATCGGGACTTCCCGGAGCAATCAGCCCCAGCATTTT
abundance: .; j_gene: TRBJ1-2; v_gene: TRBV19; d_gene: TRBD1; CDR3aa: CASSIEYRGGYTF; CDR3nt: TGTGCCAGTAGTATAGAATACAGGGGAGGCTACACCTTC
abundance: .; j_gene: TRBJ2-2; v_gene: TRBV6-5; d_gene: TRBD2; CDR3aa: CASKTSGNTGELFF; CDR3nt: TGTGCCAGCAAGACTAGCGGCAACACCGGGGAGCTGTTTTTT
abundance: once; j_gene: TRBJ2-7; v_gene: TRBV10-2; d_gene: .; CDR3aa: CASSNRTALSYEQYF; CDR3nt: TGCGCCAGCAGTAATAGGACAGCCCTATCCTACGAGCAGTACTTC
abundance: .; j_gene: TRBJ2-7; v_gene: TRBV5-1; d_gene: .; CDR3aa: CASSPTGGGGSYEQYF; CDR3nt: TGCGCCAGCAGCCCCACCGGGGGAGGAGGGTCCTACGAGCAGTACTTC
abundance: .; j_gene: TRBJ2-1; v_gene: TRBV7-2; d_gene: TRBD1; CDR3aa: CASSLRDRGSYNEQFF; CDR3nt: TGTGCCAGCAGCTTGAGGGACAGAGGTTCCTACAATGAGCAGTTCTTC
abundance: .; j_gene: TRBJ1-2; v_gene: TRBV27; d_gene: .; CDR3aa: CASSLSSGATYGYTF; CDR3nt: TGTGCCAGCAGTTTATCGTCAGGGGCTACTTATGGCTACACCTTC
abundance: .; j_gene: TRBJ1-1; v_gene: TRBV19; d_gene: TRBD1; CDR3aa: CARGVRWTGGIRDWAEAFF; CDR3nt: TGTGCCAGAGGGGTCCGTTGGACAGGGGGCATACGGGACTGGGCTGAAGCTTTCTTT
abundance: .; j_gene: TRBJ2-5; v_gene: TRBV19; d_gene: .; CDR3aa: CASSIRPGETQYF; CDR3nt: TGTGCCAGTAGTATAAGGCCCGGGGAGACCCAGTACTTC
abundance: .; j_gene: TRBJ1-6; v_gene: TRBV7-9; d_gene: .; CDR3aa: CASSPLAGVGNSPLHF; CDR3nt: TGTGCCAGCAGCCCCCTGGCCGGGGTAGGCAATTCACCCCTCCACTTT
abundance: .; j_gene: TRBJ2-5; v_gene: TRBV7-9; d_gene: .; CDR3aa: CASSLARGRETQYF; CDR3nt: TGTGCCAGCAGCTTAGCCCGGGGAAGGGAGACCCAGTACTTC
abundance: .; j_gene: TRBJ2-7; v_gene: TRBV5-6; d_gene: TRBD1; CDR3aa: CASSLRRTGSAEQYF; CDR3nt: TGTGCCAGCAGCTTGCGCAGGACAGGGTCTGCCGAGCAGTACTTC
abundance: .; j_gene: TRBJ1-5; v_gene: TRBV7-8; d_gene: TRBD1; CDR3aa: CASSPGDRLFQPQHF; CDR3nt: TGTGCCAGCAGCCCCGGGGACAGGTTGTTTCAGCCCCAGCATTTT
abundance: .; j_gene: TRBJ2-1; v_gene: TRBV6-5; d_gene: .; CDR3aa: CASSYNTPSNEQFF; CDR3nt: TGTGCCAGCAGTTACAACACACCCTCCAATGAGCAGTTCTTC
abundance: .; j_gene: TRBJ2-7; v_gene: TRBV10-1; d_gene: .; CDR3aa: CASSDQRASYEQYF; CDR3nt: TGCGCCAGCAGTGACCAGCGGGCGTCCTACGAGCAGTACTTC
abundance: .; j_gene: TRBJ2-7; v_gene: TRBV13; d_gene: .; CDR3aa: CASSAGDWTYEQYF; CDR3nt: TGTGCCAGCAGCGCCGGGGATTGGACCTACGAGCAGTACTTC
abundance: .; j_gene: TRBJ2-7; v_gene: TRBV11-2; d_gene: .; CDR3aa: CASSSMLGPGDEQYF; CDR3nt: TGTGCCAGCAGCTCCATGCTGGGACCGGGGGACGAGCAGTACTTC
abundance: .; j_gene: TRBJ2-7; v_gene: TRBV5-4; d_gene: .; CDR3aa: CASSWTGIYEQYF; CDR3nt: TGTGCCAGCAGCTGGACGGGGATCTACGAGCAGTACTTC
abundance: .; j_gene: TRBJ2-2; v_gene: TRBV4-1; d_gene: TRBD1; CDR3aa: CASSLGTGGIGELFF; CDR3nt: TGCGCCAGCAGCCTGGGGACAGGGGGGATCGGGGAGCTGTTTTTT
abundance: .; j_gene: TRBJ1-2; v_gene: TRBV10-1; d_gene: .; CDR3aa: CASSAQSDYGYTF; CDR3nt: TGCGCCAGCAGTGCCCAGTCCGACTATGGCTACACCTTC
abundance: once; j_gene: TRBJ2-1; v_gene: TRBV11-3; d_gene: TRBD2; CDR3aa: CASSAPLALGGGQFF; CDR3nt: TGTGCCAGCAGCGCTCCACTAGCGCTAGGCGGGGGGCAGTTCTTC
abundance: once; j_gene: TRBJ2-5; v_gene: TRBV11-2; d_gene: TRBD1; CDR3aa: CASSKTIQGAETQYF; CDR3nt: TGTGCCAGCAGCAAGACCATACAGGGGGCAGAGACCCAGTACTTC
abundance: few; j_gene: TRBJ2-7; v_gene: TRBV6-6; d_gene: TRBD1; CDR3aa: CASSPQGTSYEQYF; CDR3nt: TGTGCCAGCAGTCCACAGGGGACCTCGTACGAGCAGTACTTC